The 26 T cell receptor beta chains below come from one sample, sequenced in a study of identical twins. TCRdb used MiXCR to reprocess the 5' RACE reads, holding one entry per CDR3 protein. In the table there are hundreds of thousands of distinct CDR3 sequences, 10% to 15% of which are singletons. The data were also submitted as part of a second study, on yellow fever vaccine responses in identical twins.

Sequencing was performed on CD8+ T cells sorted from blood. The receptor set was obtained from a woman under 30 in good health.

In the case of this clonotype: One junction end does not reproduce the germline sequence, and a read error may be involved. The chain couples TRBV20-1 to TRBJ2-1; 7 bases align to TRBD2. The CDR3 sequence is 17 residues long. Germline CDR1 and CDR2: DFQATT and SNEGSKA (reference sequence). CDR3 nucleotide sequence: TGCTGTGCTAGACCATTCGGACGGGACTACCCCCCCAATGAGCAGTTCTTC. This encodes CCARPFGRDYPPNEQFF.

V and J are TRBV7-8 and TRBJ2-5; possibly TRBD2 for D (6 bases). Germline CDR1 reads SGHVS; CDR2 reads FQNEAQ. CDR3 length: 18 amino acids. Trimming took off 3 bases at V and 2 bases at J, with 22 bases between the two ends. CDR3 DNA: TGTGCCAGCAGCTTTTCCGTGAGCTACGGGGGACTTCAAGAGACCCAGTACTTC. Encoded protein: CASSFSVSYGGLQETQYF.

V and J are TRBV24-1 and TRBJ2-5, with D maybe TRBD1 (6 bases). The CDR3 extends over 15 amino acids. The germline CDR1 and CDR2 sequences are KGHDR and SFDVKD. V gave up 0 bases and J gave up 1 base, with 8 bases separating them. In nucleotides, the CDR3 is TGTGCCACCAGTGATTTGCAACAGGGCCAAGAGACCCAGTACTTC. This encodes CATSDLQQGQETQYF.

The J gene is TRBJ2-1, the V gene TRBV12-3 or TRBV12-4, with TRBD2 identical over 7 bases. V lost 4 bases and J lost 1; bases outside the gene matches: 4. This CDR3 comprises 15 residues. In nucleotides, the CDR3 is TGTGCCAGCAGTTCCCAGCGGGAATCCTACAATGAGCAGTTCTTC. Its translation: CASSSQRESYNEQFF.

CDR3 amino acids: CARDLRGSEQFF. CDR3 DNA: TGTGCCAGGGACCTAAGGGGGAGTGAGCAGTTCTTC. The chain has TRBV7-2 and TRBJ2-1; D perhaps matches TRBD1 (6 bases). From germline, CDR1 is SGHTA and CDR2 FQGNSA. The CDR3 is made up of 12 amino acids. The V end lost 9 bases, the J end lost 9 bases, and 15 bases lay between the germline ends. The complete variable domain, with remaining parts taken from reference TRBV7-2 and TRBJ2-1, reads GAGVSQSPSNKVTEKGKDVELRCDPISGHTALYWYRQSLGQGLEFLIYFQGNSAPDKSGLPSDRFSAERTGGSVSTLTIQRTQQEDSAVYLCARDLRGSEQFFGPGTRLTVL.

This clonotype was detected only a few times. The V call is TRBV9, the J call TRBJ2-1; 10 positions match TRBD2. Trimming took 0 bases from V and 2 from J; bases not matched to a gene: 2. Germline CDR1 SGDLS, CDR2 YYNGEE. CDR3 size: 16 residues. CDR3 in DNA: TGTGCCAGCAGCGTAGAAACTAGCGGGACCTACAATGAGCAGTTCTTC. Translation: CASSVETSGTYNEQFF.

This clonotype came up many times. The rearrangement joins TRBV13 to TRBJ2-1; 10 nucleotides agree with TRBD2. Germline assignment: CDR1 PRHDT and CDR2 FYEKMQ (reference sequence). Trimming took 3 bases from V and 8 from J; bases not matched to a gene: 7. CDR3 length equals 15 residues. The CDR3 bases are TGTGCCAGCAGCTTTAGGCTAGCGGGAGTGGATGAGCAGTTCTTC. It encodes CASSFRLAGVDEQFF.

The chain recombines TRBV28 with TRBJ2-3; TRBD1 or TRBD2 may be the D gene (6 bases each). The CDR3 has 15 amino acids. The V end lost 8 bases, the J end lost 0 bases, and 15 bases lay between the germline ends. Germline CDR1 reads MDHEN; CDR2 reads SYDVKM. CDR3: CASDLRGRSTDTQYF. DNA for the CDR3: TGTGCCAGCGATTTGAGGGGGAGGAGCACAGATACGCAGTATTTT.

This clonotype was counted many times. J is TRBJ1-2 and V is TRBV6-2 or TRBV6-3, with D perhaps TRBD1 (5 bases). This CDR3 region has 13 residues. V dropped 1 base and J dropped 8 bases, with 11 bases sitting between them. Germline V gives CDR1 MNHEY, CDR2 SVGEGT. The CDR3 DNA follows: TGTGCCAGCAGTTACTGGGGGTACGACGGCTACACCTTC. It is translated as CASSYWGYDGYTF.

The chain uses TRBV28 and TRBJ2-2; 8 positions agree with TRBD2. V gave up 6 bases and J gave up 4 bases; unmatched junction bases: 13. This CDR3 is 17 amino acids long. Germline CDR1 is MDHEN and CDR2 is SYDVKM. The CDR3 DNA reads TGTGCCAGCAGGGGAACTAGCGGTGCACGGGGCACCGGGGAGCTGTTTTTT. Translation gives CASRGTSGARGTGELFF.

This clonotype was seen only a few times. CDR3 bases: TGTGCCAGCAGCTTCGGGACAGGGGGCACCTATGGCTACACCTTC. It specifies CASSFGTGGTYGYTF. This rearrangement joins TRBV5-6 to TRBJ1-2; TRBD1 matches 12 bases. CDR1 is SGHDT and CDR2 is YYEEEE in the germline V gene. The CDR3 spans 15 residues. With 2 bases clipped from V and 4 bases from J, the junction kept 3 bases outside the gene matches.

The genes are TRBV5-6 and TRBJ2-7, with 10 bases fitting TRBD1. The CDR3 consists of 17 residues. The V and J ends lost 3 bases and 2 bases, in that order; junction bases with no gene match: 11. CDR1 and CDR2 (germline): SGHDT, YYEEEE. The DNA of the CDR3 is TGTGCCAGCAGCTCCGACGGGGGACAGGGGCCAACCTACGAGCAGTACTTC. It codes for CASSSDGGQGPTYEQYF.

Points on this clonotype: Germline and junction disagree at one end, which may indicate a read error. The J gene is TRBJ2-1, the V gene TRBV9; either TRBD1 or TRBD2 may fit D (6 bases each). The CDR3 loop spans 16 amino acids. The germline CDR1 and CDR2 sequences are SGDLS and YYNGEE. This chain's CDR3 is CASSTPGTGGYDEQFF. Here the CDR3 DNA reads TGTGCCAGCAGCACCCCTGGGACCGGGGGCTACGATGAGCAGTTCTTC.

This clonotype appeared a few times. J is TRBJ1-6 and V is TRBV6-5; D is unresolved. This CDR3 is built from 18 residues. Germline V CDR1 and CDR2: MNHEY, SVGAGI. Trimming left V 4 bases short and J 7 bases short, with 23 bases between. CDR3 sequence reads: CASSFDGRYSLLNSPLHF. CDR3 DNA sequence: TGTGCCAGCAGTTTCGATGGAAGATACAGCCTCCTGAATTCACCCCTCCACTTT.

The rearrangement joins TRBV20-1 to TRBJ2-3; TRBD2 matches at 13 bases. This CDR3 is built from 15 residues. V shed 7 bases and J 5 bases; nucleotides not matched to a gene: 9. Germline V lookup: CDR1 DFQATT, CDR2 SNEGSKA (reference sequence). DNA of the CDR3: TGCAGTGTTGGGAAACTAGCGGGGGGGGAAGATACGCAGTATTTT. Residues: CSVGKLAGGEDTQYF.

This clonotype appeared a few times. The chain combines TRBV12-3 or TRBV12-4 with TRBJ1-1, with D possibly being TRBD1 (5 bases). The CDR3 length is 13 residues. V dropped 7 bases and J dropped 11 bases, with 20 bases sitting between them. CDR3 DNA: TGTGCCAGCATCGACTGGGGCTTGGAGGGGGCTTTCTTT. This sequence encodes CASIDWGLEGAFF.

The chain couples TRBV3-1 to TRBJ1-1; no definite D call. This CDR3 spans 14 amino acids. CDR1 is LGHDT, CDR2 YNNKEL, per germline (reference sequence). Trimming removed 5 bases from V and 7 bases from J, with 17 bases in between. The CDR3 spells CASSDNSGLFEAFF. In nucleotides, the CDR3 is TGTGCCAGCAGCGATAACAGTGGGCTGTTTGAAGCTTTCTTT.

The CDR3 is CATSVGRATYNEQFF. In DNA form, the CDR3 reads TGTGCCACCAGTGTTGGGCGGGCGACCTACAATGAGCAGTTCTTC. This rearrangement joins TRBV24-1 to TRBJ2-1, with a weak D call TRBD2 (5 bases). V lost 5 bases and J lost 2, with 12 bases in between. There are 15 residues in the CDR3. Germline V lookup: CDR1 KGHDR, CDR2 SFDVKD.

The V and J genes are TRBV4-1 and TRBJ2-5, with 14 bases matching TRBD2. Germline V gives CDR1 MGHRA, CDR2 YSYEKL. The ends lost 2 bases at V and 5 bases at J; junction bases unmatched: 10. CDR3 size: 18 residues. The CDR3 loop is CASSQSHGTSGSYETQYF. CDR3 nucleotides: TGCGCCAGCAGCCAATCCCACGGGACTAGCGGGAGTTACGAGACCCAGTACTTC.

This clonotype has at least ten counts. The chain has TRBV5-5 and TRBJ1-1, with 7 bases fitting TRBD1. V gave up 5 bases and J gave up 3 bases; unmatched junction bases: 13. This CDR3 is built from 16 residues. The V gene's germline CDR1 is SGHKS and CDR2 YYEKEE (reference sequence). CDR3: CASSLTGVGFYTEAFF. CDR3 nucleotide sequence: TGTGCCAGCAGTTTAACAGGGGTGGGCTTCTACACTGAAGCTTTCTTT.

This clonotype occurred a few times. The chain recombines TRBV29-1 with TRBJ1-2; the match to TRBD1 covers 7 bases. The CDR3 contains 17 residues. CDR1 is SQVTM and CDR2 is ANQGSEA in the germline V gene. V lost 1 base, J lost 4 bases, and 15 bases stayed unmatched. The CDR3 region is CSVEGTTGTELGYGYTF. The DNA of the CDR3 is TGCAGCGTTGAAGGAACAACCGGGACAGAGCTCGGCTATGGCTACACCTTC.

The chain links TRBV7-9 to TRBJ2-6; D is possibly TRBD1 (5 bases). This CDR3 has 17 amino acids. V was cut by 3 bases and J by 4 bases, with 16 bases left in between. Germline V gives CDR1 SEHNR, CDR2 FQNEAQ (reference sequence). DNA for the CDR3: TGTGCCAGCAGCTTTTGGCAGGGTGGTCTGGGGGCCAACGTCCTGACTTTC. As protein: CASSFWQGGLGANVLTF.

The CDR3 sequence: CASSEGQGANQPQHF. The CDR3 coding sequence is TGTGCCAGCAGTGAAGGGCAGGGGGCCAATCAGCCCCAGCATTTT. The chain couples TRBV2 to TRBJ1-5, with 8 bases identical to TRBD1. V gave up 1 base and J gave up 3 bases; unmatched junction bases: 2. The CDR3 covers 15 residues. Germline loops: CDR1 SNHLY, CDR2 FYNNEI.

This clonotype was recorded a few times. The CDR3 region is CASSKASLETQYF. The CDR3 nucleotides are TGTGCCAGCAGCAAAGCCTCGTTGGAGACCCAGTACTTC. This chain joins TRBV21-1 and TRBJ2-5. TRBV21-1 is reported as a pseudogene. The CDR3 extends over 13 amino acids.

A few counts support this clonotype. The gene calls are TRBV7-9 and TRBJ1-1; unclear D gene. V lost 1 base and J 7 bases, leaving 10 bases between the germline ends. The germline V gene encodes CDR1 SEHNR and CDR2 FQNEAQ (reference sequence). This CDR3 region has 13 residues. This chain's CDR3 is CASSLDFAVEAFF. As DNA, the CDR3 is TGTGCCAGCAGCTTAGACTTTGCGGTTGAAGCTTTCTTT.

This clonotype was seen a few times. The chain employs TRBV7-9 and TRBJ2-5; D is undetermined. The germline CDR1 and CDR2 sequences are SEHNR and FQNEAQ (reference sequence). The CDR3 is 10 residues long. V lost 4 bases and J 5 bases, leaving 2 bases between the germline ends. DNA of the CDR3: TGTGCCAGCAGCTGGGAGACCCAGTACTTC. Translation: CASSWETQYF.